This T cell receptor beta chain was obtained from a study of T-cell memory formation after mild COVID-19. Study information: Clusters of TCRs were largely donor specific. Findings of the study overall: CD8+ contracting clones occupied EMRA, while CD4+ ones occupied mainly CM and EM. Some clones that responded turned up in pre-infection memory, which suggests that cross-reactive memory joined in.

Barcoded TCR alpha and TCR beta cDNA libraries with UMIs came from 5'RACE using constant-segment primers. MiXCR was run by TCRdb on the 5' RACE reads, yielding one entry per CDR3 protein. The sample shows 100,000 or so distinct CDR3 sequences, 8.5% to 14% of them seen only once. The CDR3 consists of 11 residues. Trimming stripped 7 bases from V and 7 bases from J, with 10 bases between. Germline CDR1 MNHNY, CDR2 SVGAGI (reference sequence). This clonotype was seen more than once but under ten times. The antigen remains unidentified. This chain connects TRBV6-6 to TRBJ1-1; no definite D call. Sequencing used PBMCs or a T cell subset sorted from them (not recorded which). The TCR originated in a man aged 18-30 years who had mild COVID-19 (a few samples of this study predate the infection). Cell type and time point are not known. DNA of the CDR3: TGTGCCAGCAATCTCTTTGATGAAGCTTTCTTT. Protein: CASNLFDEAFF.